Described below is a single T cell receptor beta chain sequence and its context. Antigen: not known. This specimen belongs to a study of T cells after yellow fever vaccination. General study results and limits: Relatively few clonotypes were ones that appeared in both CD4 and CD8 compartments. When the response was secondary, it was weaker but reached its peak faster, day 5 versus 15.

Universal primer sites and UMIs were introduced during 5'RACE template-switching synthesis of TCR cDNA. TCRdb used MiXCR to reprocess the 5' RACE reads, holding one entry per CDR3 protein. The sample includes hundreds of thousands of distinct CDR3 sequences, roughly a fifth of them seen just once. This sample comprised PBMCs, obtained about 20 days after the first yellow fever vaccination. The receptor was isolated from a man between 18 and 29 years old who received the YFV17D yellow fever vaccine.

The CDR3 spells CASSPNRGQPNTEAFF. The CDR3 DNA reads TGCGCCAGCAGCCCCAACAGGGGGCAGCCGAACACTGAAGCTTTCTTT. The V and J genes are TRBV5-1 and TRBJ1-1, with 9 bases lining up with TRBD1. The germline V gene has CDR1 SGHRS and CDR2 YFSETQ. V shed 4 bases and J 1 base; nucleotides not matched to a gene: 8. The CDR3 spans 16 residues.